What follows are 2 T cell receptor beta chains derived from one specimen sequenced in a study of response to subunit inactivated influenza vaccine. In TCRdb, the RT-PCR reads were re-called with MiXCR into one record per CDR3 protein. The table shows about 650,000 distinct CDR3 sequences, with approximately 14% occurring only once. The sample here was PBMCs from blood, taken 11 to 12 days after vaccination. These receptors all stem from a man in his forties or fifties who received an inactivated influenza vaccine.

This clonotype has just a few counts. This chain joins TRBV20-1 and TRBJ1-5; 10 bases are shared with TRBD1. V gave up 5 bases and J gave up 4 bases; unmatched junction bases: 8. This CDR3 has 15 amino acids. The germline CDR1 and CDR2 sequences are DFQATT and SNEGSKA (reference sequence). The CDR3 loop is CSAEDRGGGNQPQHF. In nucleotides, the CDR3 is TGCAGTGCTGAGGACAGGGGGGGAGGGAATCAGCCCCAGCATTTT.

The chain carries TRBV5-1 and TRBJ1-1; TRBD1 agrees at 9 bases. The ends lost 4 bases at V and 1 base at J; junction bases unmatched: 8. The CDR3 loop spans 16 amino acids. Germline CDR1 SGHRS, CDR2 YFSETQ. The CDR3 DNA is TGCGCCAGCAGCCCGCAGGGACAGGGTCAGAACACTGAAGCTTTCTTT. This codes for CASSPQGQGQNTEAFF.